This T cell receptor beta chain stems from a study of blood T cell repertoires in COVID-19. On the study more broadly: Acute-phase and convalescent COVID-19 samples originated in the United States, Italy and Spain. Sources were T cells, B-cell-depleted T cells, or PBMCs; the material itself was cDNA or gDNA.

The repertoire was sequenced with immunoSEQ multiplex PCR; TCRdb's copy has only in-frame clones and lacks some. In the table there are 310,000 or so clones, roughly 90% of which are singletons. CDR3 length equals 15 residues. CDR1 and CDR2 (germline): LNHDA, SQIVND (reference sequence). Trimming cost V 6 bases and J 3 bases; bases outside gene matches: 9. The TCR sequence derives from a woman aged 45-65 years with active or convalescent COVID-19. The sample comprised peripheral blood. The V and J genes are TRBV19 and TRBJ2-7; the match to TRBD1 covers 9 bases. CDR3 sequence reads: CASRVSGQGFYEQYF. In DNA, the CDR3 is TGTGCCAGTAGGGTATCGGGACAGGGCTTCTACGAGCAGTACTTC.